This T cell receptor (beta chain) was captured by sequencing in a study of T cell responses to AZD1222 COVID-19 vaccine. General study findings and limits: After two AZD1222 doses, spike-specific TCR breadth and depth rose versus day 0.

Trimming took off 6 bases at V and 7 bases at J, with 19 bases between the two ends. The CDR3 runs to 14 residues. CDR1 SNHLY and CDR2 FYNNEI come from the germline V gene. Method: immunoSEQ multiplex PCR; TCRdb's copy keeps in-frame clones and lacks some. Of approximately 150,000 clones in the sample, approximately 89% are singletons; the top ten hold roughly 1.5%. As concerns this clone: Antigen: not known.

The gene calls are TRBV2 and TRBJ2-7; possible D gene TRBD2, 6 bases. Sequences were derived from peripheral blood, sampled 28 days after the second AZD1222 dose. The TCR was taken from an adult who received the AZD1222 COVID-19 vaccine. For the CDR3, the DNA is TGTGCCAGCAGGCCGGGACTTCAATCTTTAGAGCAGTACTTC. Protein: CASRPGLQSLEQYF.